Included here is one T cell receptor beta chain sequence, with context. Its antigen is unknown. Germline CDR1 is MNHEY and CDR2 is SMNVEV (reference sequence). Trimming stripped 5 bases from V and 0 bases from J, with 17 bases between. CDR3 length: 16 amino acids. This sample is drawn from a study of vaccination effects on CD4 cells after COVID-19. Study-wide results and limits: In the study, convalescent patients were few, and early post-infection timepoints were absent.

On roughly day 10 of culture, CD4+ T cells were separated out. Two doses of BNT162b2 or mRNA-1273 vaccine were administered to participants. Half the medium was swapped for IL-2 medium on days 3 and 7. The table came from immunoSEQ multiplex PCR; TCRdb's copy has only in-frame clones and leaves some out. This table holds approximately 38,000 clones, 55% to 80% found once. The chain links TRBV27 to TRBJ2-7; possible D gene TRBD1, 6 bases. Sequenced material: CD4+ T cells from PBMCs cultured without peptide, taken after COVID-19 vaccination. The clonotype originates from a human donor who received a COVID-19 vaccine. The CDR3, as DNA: TGTGCCAGCAGTCCAGGGGCAGCGGAATACTCCTACGAGCAGTACTTC. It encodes CASSPGAAEYSYEQYF.